This record concerns one T cell receptor beta chain sequence. This CDR3 is built from 14 residues. Germline lookup yields CDR1 MDHEN and CDR2 SYDVKM. The germline V and J ends were trimmed by 11 bases and 0 bases, with 13 bases remaining between them. The source of the sample is a study of blood T cell repertoires in COVID-19. TCRdb's table, derived via immunoSEQ multiplex PCR, lists solely in-frame clones and lacks some. The data hold about 83,000 clones, with about 82% observed a single time. Sequencing was performed on peripheral blood. V is TRBV28 and J is TRBJ2-2, with D possibly being TRBD2 (7 bases). This clonotype originated in a man in his fifties or sixties with active COVID-19. The CDR3, as DNA: TGTGCCGGGGGGGGCGGATCGAACACCGGGGAGCTGTTTTTT. This codes for CAGGGGSNTGELFF. Variable domain in full (rest from reference TRBV28 and TRBJ2-2): DVKVTQSSRYLVKRTGEKVFLECVQDMDHENMFWYRQDPGLGLRLIYFSYDVKMKEKGDIPEGYSVSREKKERFSLILESASTNQTSMYLCAGGGGSNTGELFFGEGSRLTVL.